The rows below give T cell receptor beta chains drawn from one sample of a study of blood T cell dynamics during melanoma immunotherapy. Some clones are missing from TCRdb's copy, which holds only in-frame ones; the method was immunoSEQ multiplex PCR. Among 8,500 to 11,000 clones, 70% to 90% were seen once, and the ten largest hold more than 4%. The sample was blood, taken from a patient treated with checkpoint blockade. These TCRs come from a human donor with melanoma. The CDR3 runs from the conserved cysteine through the conserved F or W. A D gene is named only where the DNA matches it firmly. Size is omitted from some rows. Given values are once, few, many or a class for expanded clones.

CDR3,DNA,D,J,V,size,length
CASASLTSGRVPYEQYF,TGTGCCAGTGCCTCCTTGACTAGCGGGAGGGTCCCCTACGAGCAGTACTTC,TRBD2,TRBJ2-7,TRBV19,NA,17
CASSSGRRRQGYNSPLHF,TGTGCCAGCAGTTCAGGGCGTCGTAGACAGGGGTATAATTCACCCCTCCACTTT,TRBD1,TRBJ1-6,TRBV28,NA,18
CASSLSGLLREQFF,TGTGCCAGCAGTCTCTCGGGACTCCTACGGGAGCAGTTCTTC,NA,TRBJ2-1,TRBV6-1,NA,14
CASNVGTGSNEQYF,TGTGCCAGCAACGTCGGGACAGGGAGTAACGAGCAGTACTTC,TRBD1,TRBJ2-7,TRBV27,NA,14
CASSPYRGAYNEQFF,TGTGCCAGCAGTCCTTATCGGGGGGCGTACAATGAGCAGTTCTTC,NA,TRBJ2-1,TRBV28,NA,15
CASSLDGLARTRELFF,TGTGCCAGCAGCTTGGATGGACTAGCAAGGACCCGGGAGCTGTTTTTT,TRBD2,TRBJ2-2,TRBV5-4,NA,16
CASSFVGGKLFF,TGTGCCAGCAGCTTTGTGGGGGGAAAACTGTTTTTT,NA,TRBJ1-4,TRBV7-2,NA,12
CASSQTVYYTDTQYF,TGTGCCAGCAGTCAGACGGTATACTACACAGATACGCAGTATTTT,NA,TRBJ2-3,TRBV27,NA,15
CASSGPRTAGETEAFF,TGCGCCAGCAGTGGACCTCGGACAGCGGGAGAAACTGAAGCTTTCTTT,NA,TRBJ1-1,TRBV4-1,NA,16
CAWRSLASSGANVLTF,TGTGCCTGGAGATCGCTAGCGTCCTCTGGGGCCAACGTCCTGACTTTC,NA,TRBJ2-6,TRBV30,NA,16
CASSSNPHRWGGYGYTF,TGTGCCAGCAGCTCAAATCCTCACAGGTGGGGTGGCTATGGCTACACCTTC,NA,TRBJ1-2,TRBV7-3,NA,17
CASSLAGERIF,TGCGCCAGCAGCTTAGCGGGAGAGCGGATCTTC,TRBD2,TRBJ2-1,TRBV5-1,NA,11
CASSLGQGGRYEQYF,TGTGCCAGCAGCCTCGGACAGGGGGGAAGGTACGAGCAGTACTTC,TRBD1,TRBJ2-7,TRBV9,NA,15
CASSTTGRGRTNYGYTF,TGTGCCAGCAGTACTACCGGTCGGGGCAGAACTAACTATGGCTACACCTTC,NA,TRBJ1-2,TRBV27,few,17
CASRPTSGSYEQYF,TGTGCCAGCAGGCCTACTAGCGGGAGCTACGAGCAGTACTTC,TRBD2,TRBJ2-7,TRBV5-4,NA,14
CASSQELISGSPGELFF,TGCGCCAGCAGCCAAGAATTGATTAGCGGGAGCCCCGGGGAGCTGTTTTTT,TRBD2,TRBJ2-2,TRBV4-1,NA,17
CASTTYGGDSPWVPSYEQYF,TGTGCCAGTACTACTTACGGTGGGGACTCCCCTTGGGTCCCCTCCTACGAGCAGTACTTC,NA,TRBJ2-7,TRBV19,NA,20
CASSQEGLVGNTGELFF,TGTGCCAGCAGCCAAGAAGGTCTAGTCGGTAACACCGGGGAGCTGTTTTTT,NA,TRBJ2-2,TRBV14,NA,17
CASSLGQYDEQYF,TGTGCCAGCTCACTGGGACAGTACGACGAGCAGTACTTC,TRBD1,TRBJ2-7,TRBV18,NA,13
CASSLGGVSTEAFF,TGTGCCAGCAGCTTAGGAGGGGTTTCTACTGAAGCTTTCTTT,NA,TRBJ1-1,TRBV7-8,NA,14
CASSPLSPGSSTEAFF,TGTGCCAGCTCACCACTCAGTCCAGGCAGTAGCACTGAAGCTTTCTTT,NA,TRBJ1-1,TRBV18,NA,16